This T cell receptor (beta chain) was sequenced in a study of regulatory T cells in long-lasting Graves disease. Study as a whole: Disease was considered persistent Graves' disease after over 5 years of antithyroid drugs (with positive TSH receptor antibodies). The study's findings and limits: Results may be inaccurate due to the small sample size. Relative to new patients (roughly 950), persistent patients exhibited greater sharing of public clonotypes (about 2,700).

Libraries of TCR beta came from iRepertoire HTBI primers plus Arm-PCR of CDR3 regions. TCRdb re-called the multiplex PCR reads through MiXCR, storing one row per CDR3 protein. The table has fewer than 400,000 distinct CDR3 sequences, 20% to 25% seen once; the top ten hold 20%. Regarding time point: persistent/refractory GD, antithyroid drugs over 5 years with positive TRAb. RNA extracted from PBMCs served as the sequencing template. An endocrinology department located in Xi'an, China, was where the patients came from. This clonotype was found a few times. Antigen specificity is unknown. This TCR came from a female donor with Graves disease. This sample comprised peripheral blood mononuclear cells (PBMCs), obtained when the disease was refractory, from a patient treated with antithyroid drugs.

CDR3 sequence reads: CSARGQVSGDYGYTF. The CDR3 bases are TGCAGTGCTAGAGGGCAGGTGTCAGGAGACTATGGCTACACCTTC. The chain carries TRBV20-1 and TRBJ1-2; no clear D. Deletions cut 1 base from V and 3 bases from J, with 15 bases between. CDR1 DFQATT and CDR2 SNEGSKA come from the germline V gene (reference sequence). The CDR3 is 15 residues long.